This TCR beta chain originates from a study of T cells of healthy individuals. TCRdb reprocessed the 5' RACE reads with MiXCR, giving one entry per CDR3 protein. This sample has more than 85,000 distinct CDR3 sequences, with 15% to 20% found just once. This clonotype was recorded many times. There are 13 residues in the CDR3. V shed 6 bases and J shed 4 bases, with 9 bases lying between them. Germline CDR1 reads ENHRY; CDR2 reads SYGVKD. This chain uses TRBV10-3 with TRBJ2-2; no definite D call. This TCR was recovered from a human donor in good health. CDR3 loop: CAISPAGTGELFF. In DNA form, the CDR3 reads TGTGCCATCAGCCCAGCCGGCACCGGGGAGCTGTTTTTT.